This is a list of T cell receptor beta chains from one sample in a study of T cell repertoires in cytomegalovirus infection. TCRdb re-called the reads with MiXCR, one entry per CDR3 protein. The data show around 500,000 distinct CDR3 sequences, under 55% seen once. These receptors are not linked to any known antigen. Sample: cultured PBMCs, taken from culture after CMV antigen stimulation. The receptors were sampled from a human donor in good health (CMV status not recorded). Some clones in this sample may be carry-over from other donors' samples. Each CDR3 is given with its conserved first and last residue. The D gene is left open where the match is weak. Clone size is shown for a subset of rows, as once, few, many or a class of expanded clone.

CASSPSQLAGGGVQFF	TGCGCCAGCTCCCCATCGCAGCTAGCGGGGGGGGGAGTGCAGTTCTTC	16	TRBV4-1	TRBJ2-1	.	TRBD2
CASSVDREGQPQHF	TGTGCCAGCAGTGTTGACAGGGAAGGCCAGCCCCAGCATTTT	14	TRBV6-1	TRBJ1-5	many	TRBD1
CASSFRALSTDTQYF	TGTGCCAGCAGCTTCAGGGCCCTAAGCACAGATACGCAGTATTTT	15	TRBV7-8	TRBJ2-3	few	.
CASSGPGTSGGSKDTQYF	TGTGCCAGCAGTGGACCGGGGACTAGCGGGGGGTCGAAAGATACGCAGTATTTT	18	TRBV12-3/TRBV12-4	TRBJ2-3	.	TRBD2
CASSFATDTQYF	TGTGCCAGCAGTTTTGCTACAGATACGCAGTATTTT	12	TRBV12-3/TRBV12-4	TRBJ2-3	.	.
CASRSDGIYGYTF	TGCGCCAGCAGATCGGACGGTATATATGGCTACACCTTC	13	TRBV5-1	TRBJ1-2	few	.
CASQAGANSYNEQFF	TGTGCCAGCCAGGCGGGAGCCAATTCCTACAATGAGCAGTTCTTC	15	TRBV7-6	TRBJ2-1	.	TRBD2
CASSDRLAGVYEQYF	TGTGCCAGCAGCGACCGACTAGCGGGAGTTTACGAGCAGTACTTC	15	TRBV6-2/TRBV6-3	TRBJ2-7	.	TRBD2
CASSYNSGGQETQYF	TGTGCCAGCAGTTACAATAGCGGGGGACAAGAGACCCAGTACTTC	15	TRBV6-2/TRBV6-3	TRBJ2-5	.	TRBD2
CASSFEGETQYF	TGTGCCAGCAGCTTTGAGGGAGAGACCCAGTACTTC	12	TRBV7-2	TRBJ2-5	few	.
CASSWAGTGNIDEQFF	TGTGCCAGCAGCTGGGCCGGGACAGGGAATATTGATGAGCAGTTCTTC	16	TRBV7-8	TRBJ2-1	many	TRBD1
CASSSPSTGGPQHF	TGTGCCAGCAGCTCACCTTCCACAGGGGGGCCCCAGCATTTT	14	TRBV7-2	TRBJ1-5	few	TRBD1
CASSRDRWGMSYGYTF	TGTGCCAGCAGTCGAGACAGGTGGGGGATGAGCTATGGCTACACCTTC	16	TRBV2	TRBJ1-2	.	.
CASSKDGHSNEKLFF	TGTGCCAGCAGCAAGGACGGACACAGTAATGAAAAACTGTTTTTT	15	TRBV7-8	TRBJ1-4	few	.
CASSLDRGSSYEQYF	TGTGCCAGCAGCTTAGATCGGGGGAGCTCCTACGAGCAGTACTTC	15	TRBV7-2	TRBJ2-7	.	.
CASSLEGLGTYNEQFF	TGTGCCAGCAGCTTGGAAGGGTTGGGCACCTACAATGAGCAGTTCTTC	16	TRBV5-5	TRBJ2-1	.	.
CASRLTGTDTEAFF	TGTGCCAGTAGGTTAACCGGGACAGACACTGAAGCTTTCTTT	14	TRBV19	TRBJ1-1	.	TRBD1
CASSQDRLADLWWDEQFF	TGTGCCAGCAGCCAAGATAGGCTAGCGGACCTCTGGTGGGATGAGCAGTTCTTC	18	TRBV14	TRBJ2-1	once	TRBD2
CASKPSNYGYTF	TGTGCCAGCAAACCCTCCAACTATGGCTACACCTTC	12	TRBV6-1	TRBJ1-2	.	.
CATRGAGATNEKLFF	TGTGCCACCAGAGGGGCGGGCGCAACTAATGAAAAACTGTTTTTT	15	TRBV15	TRBJ1-4	.	.
CASSDQAAGITDTQYF	TGTGCCAGCAGTGACCAGGCGGCAGGGATCACAGATACGCAGTATTTT	16	TRBV6-6	TRBJ2-3	.	.
CASSEGQGSTDTQYF	TGTGCCAGCAGCGAGGGACAGGGGAGCACAGATACGCAGTATTTT	15	TRBV7-2	TRBJ2-3	.	TRBD1